A single sample gave rise to the 22 T cell receptor beta chains below, sequenced in a study of blood T cell repertoires in COVID-19. Method: immunoSEQ multiplex PCR; TCRdb's copy keeps in-frame clones and lacks some. The sample carries around 230,000 clones, approximately 83% recorded once. Sequences were obtained from peripheral blood. The receptors were sampled from an elderly woman with acute or convalescent COVID-19.

V gene TRBV2 combines with J gene TRBJ2-2, with 8 bases aligning to TRBD1. CDR1 and CDR2 (germline): SNHLY, FYNNEI. This CDR3 has 14 amino acids. The junction had 4 bases not matched to a gene; V was cut back by 8 bases and J by 2 bases. The CDR3 loop is CASRDRINTGELFF. Written as DNA, the CDR3 is TGTGCCAGCCGGGACAGGATCAACACCGGGGAGCTGTTTTTT.

This chain uses TRBV5-6 with TRBJ2-3; 7 bases align to TRBD1. With 4 bases clipped from V and 3 bases from J, the junction kept 11 bases outside the gene matches. CDR1 and CDR2 from the germline V gene are SGHDT and YYEEEE. The CDR3 consists of 16 residues. CDR3 region: CASSTSGTAYTDTQYF. Here the CDR3 DNA reads TGTGCCAGCAGCACTTCCGGGACAGCCTATACAGATACGCAGTATTTT.

The table lists this clone with a count of one. The V and J genes are TRBV23-1 and TRBJ2-1; D is possibly TRBD2 (6 bases). TRBV23-1 is filed as an ORF, its function uncertain. The CDR3 contains 14 residues. Trimming pared 3 bases from V and 7 bases from J, leaving 13 bases between. Here the CDR3 DNA reads TGCGCCAGCAGTCAGTCGGGGGTCGGAAATGAGCAGTTCTTC. It specifies CASSQSGVGNEQFF.

The V call is TRBV7-8, the J call TRBJ2-5; D remains unclear. CDR1 SGHVS and CDR2 FQNEAQ come from the germline V gene. This CDR3 is built from 13 residues. V lost 5 bases to trimming and J lost 5 bases, with 12 bases between them. In DNA, the CDR3 is TGTGCCAGCAGCCAGACTGGCCTGGAGACCCAGTACTTC. The encoded protein is CASSQTGLETQYF.

The V gene is TRBV28, the J gene TRBJ1-4; D remains unclear. The CDR3 is made up of 11 amino acids. With 11 bases removed from V and 8 bases from J, the gap between germline ends came to 12 bases. Germline V gene data show CDR1 as MDHEN and CDR2 as SYDVKM. The CDR3 reads CADRREEKLFF. The CDR3 nucleotides are TGTGCCGACCGCCGGGAGGAAAAACTGTTTTTT.

The chain uses TRBV19 and TRBJ1-1, with 8 nucleotides matching TRBD1. Germline V gene lookup returns CDR1 LNHDA and CDR2 SQIVND (reference sequence). V was pared by 5 bases and J by 2 bases, with 7 bases of the junction left unmatched. This CDR3 is 15 amino acids long. CDR3 nucleotides: TGTGCCAGTAGTGACCGGACAGGGAGAAACACTGAAGCTTTCTTT. It codes for CASSDRTGRNTEAFF. Full variable domain (remainder filled in from reference TRBV19 and TRBJ1-1): DGGITQSPKYLFRKEGQNVTLSCEQNLNHDAMYWYRQDPGQGLRLIYYSQIVNDFQKGDIAEGYSVSREKKESFPLTVTSAQKNPTAFYLCASSDRTGRNTEAFFGQGTRLTVV.

The CDR3 loop is CASSTHRGLASPLHF. In DNA, the CDR3 is TGTGCCAGCAGTACCCACAGGGGGCTCGCTTCACCCCTCCACTTT. The chain links TRBV28 to TRBJ1-6; 9 bases map to TRBD1. There are 15 residues in the CDR3. The germline V gene has CDR1 MDHEN and CDR2 SYDVKM. J gave up 9 bases and V 5 bases, and 8 bases lay outside the gene matches.

The rearrangement joins TRBV28 to TRBJ2-7; 9 nucleotides line up with TRBD1. Germline assignment: CDR1 MDHEN and CDR2 SYDVKM. The V and J ends lost 3 bases and 2 bases, in that order; junction bases with no gene match: 2. The CDR3 has 14 amino acids. In nucleotides, the CDR3 is TGTGCCAGCAGTTTTAGACAGGGGGCCTACGAGCAGTACTTC. Amino acid sequence: CASSFRQGAYEQYF.

V usage is TRBV9 and J usage is TRBJ2-7; 10 bases align to TRBD2. The germline gives CDR1 SGDLS, CDR2 YYNGEE. The CDR3 has 16 amino acids. V was pared by 4 bases and J by 6 bases, with 13 bases of the junction left unmatched. The CDR3 protein is CASSHTWSGGDREQYF. The CDR3 coding sequence is TGTGCCAGCAGCCATACCTGGAGCGGGGGGGATCGCGAGCAGTACTTC.

This clone was seen a handful of times. V gene TRBV7-6 combines with J gene TRBJ1-2, with TRBD1 identical over 7 bases. The V gene end was trimmed by 4 bases and the J gene end by 4 bases; junction bases not matched to a gene: 3. The CDR3 sequence is 13 residues long. Germline loops: CDR1 SGHVS, CDR2 FNYEAQ. DNA for the CDR3: TGTGCCAGCAGCTCGGACAGGAGCTATGGCTACACCTTC. Translation gives CASSSDRSYGYTF.

The chain has TRBV25-1 and TRBJ2-3; D may be TRBD1 (5 bases). The V and J ends lost 3 bases and 2 bases respectively, with 15 bases between them. The CDR3 is 16 residues long. Germline loops: CDR1 MGHDK, CDR2 SYGVNS. The CDR3 sequence is CASSDWTTGATDTQYF. The CDR3 region has the DNA TGTGCCAGCAGTGACTGGACAACCGGAGCCACAGATACGCAGTATTTT.

J is TRBJ2-3 and V is TRBV7-3; 12 nucleotides agree with TRBD2. CDR3 length equals 15 residues. The ends lost 6 bases at V and 6 bases at J; junction bases unmatched: 7. Germline V lookup: CDR1 SGHTA, CDR2 FQGTGA. CDR3 sequence (DNA): TGTGCCAGCAGTCCTAGCGGGGGGGCATACGATACGCAGTATTTT. Translated, it gives CASSPSGGAYDTQYF.

The chain employs TRBV30 and TRBJ1-5, with a possible D match to TRBD1 (6 bases). Germline CDR1 reads GTSNPN; CDR2 reads SVGIG (reference sequence). The CDR3 runs 15 residues. V was trimmed by 2 bases and J by 3 bases, leaving 14 bases between them. The DNA for the CDR3 is TGTGCCTGGAGTTACAAACAGGGTAACAATCAGCCCCAGCATTTT. It codes for CAWSYKQGNNQPQHF.

V is TRBV5-6 and J is TRBJ1-1, with a tentative D call TRBD1 (5 bases). Germline V gene lookup returns CDR1 SGHDT and CDR2 YYEEEE. The CDR3 extends over 14 amino acids. The V and J ends lost 7 bases and 2 bases respectively, with 15 bases between them. The CDR3 bases are TGTGCCAGCCGATACCGACAGCCTAACACTGAAGCTTTCTTT. Amino acid sequence: CASRYRQPNTEAFF.

The gene calls are TRBV6-5 and TRBJ1-6; tentative D call: TRBD1 (5 bases). Trimming removed 0 bases from V and 9 bases from J, with 15 bases in between. The germline V gene encodes CDR1 MNHEY and CDR2 SVGAGI. The CDR3 loop spans 16 amino acids. The DNA for the CDR3 is TGTGCCAGCAGTTACTCAAGGGACTTCGAGGGTTCACCCCTCCACTTT. This translates into CASSYSRDFEGSPLHF.

This chain uses TRBV7-9 with TRBJ1-5; D call uncertain. Trimming took 5 bases from V and 2 from J, leaving 16 bases between them. The germline V gene has CDR1 SEHNR and CDR2 FQNEAQ (reference sequence). The CDR3 covers 16 residues. The CDR3 sequence is CASSRTGIRGNQPQHF. In DNA, the CDR3 is TGTGCCAGCAGCCGTACGGGGATAAGGGGCAATCAGCCCCAGCATTTT.

The CDR3 nucleotides are TGTGCCAGCAGGGAGGATGGTGAAGCTTTCTTT. This gives the protein CASREDGEAFF. This sequence joins TRBV7-9 and TRBJ1-1; D is unresolved. Germline values: CDR1 SEHNR, CDR2 FQNEAQ (reference sequence). Deletions cut 6 bases from V and 7 bases from J, with 9 bases between. The CDR3 is made up of 11 amino acids.

The gene calls are TRBV5-1 and TRBJ2-1; 7 nucleotides line up with TRBD2. V lost 0 bases to trimming and J lost 3 bases; unmatched junction nucleotides: 3. This CDR3 is 15 amino acids long. Germline V gene lookup returns CDR1 SGHRS and CDR2 YFSETQ. In nucleotides, the CDR3 is TGCGCCAGCAGCTTGGCAGCGGGGCGCTACAATGAGCAGTTCTTC. Translating it yields CASSLAAGRYNEQFF.

V is TRBV5-8 and J is TRBJ1-5; D possibly corresponds to TRBD1 (5 bases). Per the germline V gene, CDR1 is SGHTS and CDR2 is YDEGEE. Trimming shortened V by 1 base and J by 0 bases, and 11 bases separated the two germline ends. The CDR3 spans 16 residues. The CDR3 reads CASSLYGRDSNQPQHF. CDR3 in DNA: TGTGCCAGCAGCTTGTATGGCAGGGATAGCAATCAGCCCCAGCATTTT.

The rearrangement links TRBV4-1 to TRBJ2-7; TRBD1 agrees at 10 bases. Unmatched junction bases numbered 5, after V lost 0 bases and J lost 6 bases. CDR1 is MGHRA, CDR2 YSYEKL, per germline. This CDR3 has 15 amino acids. The CDR3 protein is CASSQDRDRGREQYF. DNA of the CDR3: TGCGCCAGCAGCCAAGACCGGGACAGGGGTCGCGAGCAGTACTTC.

The chain combines TRBV7-8 with TRBJ2-3; 9 bases are shared with TRBD2. This CDR3 has 17 amino acids. The J segment lost 3 bases and the V segment lost 5 bases, leaving 12 bases of the junction unmatched. Germline V lookup: CDR1 SGHVS, CDR2 FQNEAQ. The chain's CDR3 is CASSVLRGGRWTDTQYF. In DNA form, the CDR3 reads TGTGCCAGCAGCGTTTTGCGGGGGGGCCGGTGGACAGATACGCAGTATTTT.

The chain carries TRBV9 and TRBJ2-5; 9 bases match TRBD1. Per the germline V gene, CDR1 is SGDLS and CDR2 is YYNGEE. CDR3 length equals 14 residues. With V trimmed by 0 bases and J by 10 bases, 7 bases remained unmatched. The CDR3 DNA reads TGTGCCAGCAGCGTAGAGGGACAGGGAATTCGCCAGTACTTC. Protein sequence: CASSVEGQGIRQYF.